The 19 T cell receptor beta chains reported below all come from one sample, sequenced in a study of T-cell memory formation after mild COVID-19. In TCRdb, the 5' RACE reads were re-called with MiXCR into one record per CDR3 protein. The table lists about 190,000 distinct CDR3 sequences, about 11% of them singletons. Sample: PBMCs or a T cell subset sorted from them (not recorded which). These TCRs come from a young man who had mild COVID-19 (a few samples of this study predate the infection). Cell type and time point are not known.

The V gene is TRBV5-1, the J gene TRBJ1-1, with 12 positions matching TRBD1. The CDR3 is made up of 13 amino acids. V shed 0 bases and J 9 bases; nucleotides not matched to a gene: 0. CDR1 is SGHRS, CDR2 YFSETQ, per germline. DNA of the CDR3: TGCGCCAGCAGCTTGGGGGACAGGGGGCAAGCTTTCTTT. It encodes CASSLGDRGQAFF.

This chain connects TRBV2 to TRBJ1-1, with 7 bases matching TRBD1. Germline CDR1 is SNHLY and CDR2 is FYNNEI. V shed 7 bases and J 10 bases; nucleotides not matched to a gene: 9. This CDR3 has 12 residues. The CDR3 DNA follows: TGTGCCAGCATGCGGACAGGTTTAGGAGCTTTCTTT. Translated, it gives CASMRTGLGAFF.

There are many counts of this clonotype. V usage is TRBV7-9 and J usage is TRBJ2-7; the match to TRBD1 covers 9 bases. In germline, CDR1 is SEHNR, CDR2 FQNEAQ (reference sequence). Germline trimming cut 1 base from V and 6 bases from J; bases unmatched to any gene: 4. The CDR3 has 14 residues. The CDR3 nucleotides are TGTGCCAGCAGCTTAGGTGGGACAGGGTCCGAGCAGTACGTC. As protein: CASSLGGTGSEQYV.

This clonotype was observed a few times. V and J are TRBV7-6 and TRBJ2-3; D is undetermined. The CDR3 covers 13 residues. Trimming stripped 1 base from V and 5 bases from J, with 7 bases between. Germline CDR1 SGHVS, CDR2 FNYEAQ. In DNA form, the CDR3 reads TGTGCCAGCAGCTTAGGGCTAGGAGATACGCAGTATTTT. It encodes CASSLGLGDTQYF.

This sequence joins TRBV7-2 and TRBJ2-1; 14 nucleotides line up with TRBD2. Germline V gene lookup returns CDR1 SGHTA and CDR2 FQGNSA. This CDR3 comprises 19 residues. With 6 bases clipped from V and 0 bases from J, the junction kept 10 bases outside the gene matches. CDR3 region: CASSPRLAGGFSSYNEQFF. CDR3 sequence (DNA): TGTGCCAGCAGTCCCCGACTAGCGGGGGGGTTTAGCTCCTACAATGAGCAGTTCTTC.

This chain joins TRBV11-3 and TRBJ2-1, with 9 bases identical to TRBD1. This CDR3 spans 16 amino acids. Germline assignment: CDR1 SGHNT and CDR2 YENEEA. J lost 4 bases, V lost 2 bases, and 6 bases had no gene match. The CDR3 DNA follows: TGTGCCAGCAGCTTAAGGGGGGACAGGGCTTACAATGAGCAGTTCTTC. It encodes CASSLRGDRAYNEQFF.

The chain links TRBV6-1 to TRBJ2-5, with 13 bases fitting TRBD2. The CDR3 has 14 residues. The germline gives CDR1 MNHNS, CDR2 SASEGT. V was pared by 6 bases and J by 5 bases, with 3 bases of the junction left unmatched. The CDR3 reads CASRLTSGGETQYF. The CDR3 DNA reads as TGTGCCAGCAGGCTGACTAGCGGGGGGGAGACCCAGTACTTC.

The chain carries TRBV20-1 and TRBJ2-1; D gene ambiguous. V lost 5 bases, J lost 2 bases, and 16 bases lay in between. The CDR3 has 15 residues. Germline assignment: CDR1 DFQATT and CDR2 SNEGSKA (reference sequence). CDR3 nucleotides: TGCAGTGCTGCCCTAGGACCCTTAGCCTACAATGAGCAGTTCTTC. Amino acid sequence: CSAALGPLAYNEQFF.

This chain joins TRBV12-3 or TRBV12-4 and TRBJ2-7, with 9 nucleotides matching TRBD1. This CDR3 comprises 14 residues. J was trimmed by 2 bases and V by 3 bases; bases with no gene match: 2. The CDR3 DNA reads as TGTGCCAGCAGTTTGAGACAGGGGGCCTACGAGCAGTACTTC. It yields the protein CASSLRQGAYEQYF.

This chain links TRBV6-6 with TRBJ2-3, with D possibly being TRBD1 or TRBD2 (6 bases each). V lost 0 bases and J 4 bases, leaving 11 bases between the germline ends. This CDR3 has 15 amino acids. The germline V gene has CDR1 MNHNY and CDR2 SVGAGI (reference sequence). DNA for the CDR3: TGTGCCAGCAGTTACTCTGCCGGGGGCGCAGATACGCAGTATTTT. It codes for CASSYSAGGADTQYF.

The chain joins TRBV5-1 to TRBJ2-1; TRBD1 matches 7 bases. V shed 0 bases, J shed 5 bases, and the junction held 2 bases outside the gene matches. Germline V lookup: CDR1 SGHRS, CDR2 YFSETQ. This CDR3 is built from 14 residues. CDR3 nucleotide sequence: TGCGCCAGCAGCTTGGGCGGACAGGACAATGAGCAGTTCTTC. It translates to CASSLGGQDNEQFF.

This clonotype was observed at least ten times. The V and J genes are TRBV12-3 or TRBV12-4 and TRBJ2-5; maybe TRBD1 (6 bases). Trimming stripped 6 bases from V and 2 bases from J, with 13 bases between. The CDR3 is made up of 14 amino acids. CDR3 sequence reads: CASSPQGPQETQYF. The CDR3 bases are TGTGCCAGCAGCCCCCAGGGGCCTCAAGAGACCCAGTACTTC.

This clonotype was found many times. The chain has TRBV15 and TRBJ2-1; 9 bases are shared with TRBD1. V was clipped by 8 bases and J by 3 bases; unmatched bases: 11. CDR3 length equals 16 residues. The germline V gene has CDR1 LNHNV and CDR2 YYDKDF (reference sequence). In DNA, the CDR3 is TGTGCCACCTCCACGGTACAGGGGGCGATCTACAATGAGCAGTTCTTC. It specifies CATSTVQGAIYNEQFF.

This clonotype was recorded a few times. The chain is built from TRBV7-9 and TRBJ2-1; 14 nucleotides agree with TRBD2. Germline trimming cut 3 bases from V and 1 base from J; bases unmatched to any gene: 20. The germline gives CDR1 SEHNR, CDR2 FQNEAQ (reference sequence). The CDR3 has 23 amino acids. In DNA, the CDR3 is TGTGCCAGCAGCTTCCCGACTAGCGGGGGGGCAACTGGGGTAATCCGATCCTACAATGAGCAGTTCTTC. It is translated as CASSFPTSGGATGVIRSYNEQFF.

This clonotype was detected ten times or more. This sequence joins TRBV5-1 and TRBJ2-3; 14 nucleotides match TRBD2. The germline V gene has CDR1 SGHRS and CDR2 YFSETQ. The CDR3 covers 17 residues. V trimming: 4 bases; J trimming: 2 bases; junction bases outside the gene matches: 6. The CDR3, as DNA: TGCGCCAGCAGCCCGCAGACTAGCGGGGGGGCCACAGATACGCAGTATTTT. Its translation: CASSPQTSGGATDTQYF.

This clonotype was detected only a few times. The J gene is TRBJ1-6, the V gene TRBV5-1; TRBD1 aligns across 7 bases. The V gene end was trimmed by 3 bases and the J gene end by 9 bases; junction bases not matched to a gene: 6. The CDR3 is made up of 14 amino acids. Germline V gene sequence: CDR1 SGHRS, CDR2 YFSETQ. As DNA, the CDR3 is TGCGCCAGCAGCTCCGGGACAGCGGGTTCACCCCTCCACTTT. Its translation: CASSSGTAGSPLHF.

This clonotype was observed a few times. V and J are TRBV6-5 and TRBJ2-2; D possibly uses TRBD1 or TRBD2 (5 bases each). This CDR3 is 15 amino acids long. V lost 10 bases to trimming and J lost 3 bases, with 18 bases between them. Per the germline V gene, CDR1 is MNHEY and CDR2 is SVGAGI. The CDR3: CATRVRDQYTGELFF. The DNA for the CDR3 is TGTGCCACCCGGGTCAGGGACCAGTACACCGGGGAGCTGTTTTTT.

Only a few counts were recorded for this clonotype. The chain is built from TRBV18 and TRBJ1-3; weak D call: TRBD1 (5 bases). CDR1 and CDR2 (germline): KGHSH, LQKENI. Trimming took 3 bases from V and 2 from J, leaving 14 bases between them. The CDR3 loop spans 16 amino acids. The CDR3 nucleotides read TGTGCCAGCTCACCCGGGACGGGGCTCGCTGGAAACACCATATATTTT. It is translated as CASSPGTGLAGNTIYF.

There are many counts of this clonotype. CDR3 bases: TGCAGTGCTCGGTTTGGTGTTTGGGGACAGGGGGTCCCGCCCCAGCATTTT. Its translation is CSARFGVWGQGVPPQHF. V usage is TRBV20-1 and J usage is TRBJ1-5, with 11 bases lining up with TRBD1. Germline V gene sequence: CDR1 DFQATT, CDR2 SNEGSKA (reference sequence). The CDR3 extends over 17 amino acids. Germline trimming cut 5 bases from V and 9 bases from J; bases unmatched to any gene: 18.